This TCR beta chain was sequenced during a study of blood T cells in healthy people across ages (dated by TCRdb to 2013 to 2016). Regarding the research as a whole: Template switching captured roughly one uniquely barcoded TCR beta cDNA molecule per two T cells in model experiments. The study measured age-related changes in TCR beta repertoire diversity using deep sequencing normalized with unique cDNA molecular identifiers. The donors were divided into four age groups: young (average around 17 years), middle-aged (under 40), aged (approximately 59) and long-lived (more than 75). To avoid experimental bias, donors of different ages were randomly spread across the sequencing lanes. Two additional independent replicas of 1 million unique cDNA reads from the same blood draw were analyzed for two donors (one aged 18 to 29 and one aged 80 or older). The paper as a whole reports these results and caveats: Since profiling was done on bulk unsorted PBMCs, naive and antigen-experienced compartments could not be conclusively compared. Total diversity estimates from one million sequenced T cells were considered lower bounds and underestimates. Observed TCR beta diversity per million T cells fell roughly linearly with age, and a significant reduction was already apparent by age around 44. Donor CMV infection status was unknown, potentially confounding age-related changes in expanded clonotypes. There was a strong correlation between observed TCR beta diversity and the percentage of naive T cells measured by flow cytometry. Compared with the aged group, more naive CD4+ T cells, fewer expanded clones and increased TCR diversity were shown by the long-lived group, suggesting age selection.

The donors were under 40 Caucasian individuals from Russia, aged 6 to 90 years, who were systemically healthy. Ten milliliters of peripheral blood were drawn from each donor into EDTA-treated Vacutainer tubes. PBMCs were isolated by Ficoll-Paque density-gradient centrifugation, with at least 6 million obtained per sample. Trizol reagent was used to extract total RNA from the PBMCs, yielding at least 6 micrograms per sample. The percentages of naive CD45RAhigh/CD27high T cells were determined by flow cytometry on a PBMC aliquot from every donor. Library method: 5' RACE. The reads were generated on an Illumina HiSeq 2500. A second roughly 7 to 11 cycle PCR used a sample-barcoded 5' primer and a J-beta primer mix. Each TCR beta cDNA molecule received a unique molecular identifier from a template-switch 5' adaptor carrying 12 random nucleotides. Each sample yielded at least 2.5 million CDR3-containing paired-end reads. The Mint cDNA synthesis kit, primed by a TRBC-specific oligonucleotide, was used to synthesize first-strand cDNA from all RNA. Following uracil-DNA glycosylase treatment, a first 18-cycle PCR with universal primers M1SS and BC2_uni_R was performed on all cDNA. Under the source paper's analysis protocol: Normalization of each sample was performed by random selection of 1 million high-quality reads, each carrying a distinct molecular identifier. Instead of being binned into consensus sequences, reads with shared molecular identifiers were discarded. MiTCR, set to a Q25 quality threshold and the strictest error-elimination algorithm, was used for CDR3 identification, clonotype clustering and error correction. Lower-bound total TCR beta diversity was estimated with a nonparametric unseen species model using Euler transformation. Starting from the raw public reads, TCRdb applied fastp trimming at Q25, assembled clones with MiXCR and retained in-frame beta chains. Every entry covers one CDR3 protein and lists the most common genes and DNA from its rows. TCRdb's processing, not the study's, gives the V and J calls here. The sample table holds about 1.5 million distinct CDR3 sequences, of which around 42% were seen once. Clones ranked in the top ten supply under 8% of the sample.

With respect to this clonotype: Its antigen remains undetermined. Base qualities are not provided; no much larger clone lies one nucleotide away.

From its cysteine to its phenylalanine, the CDR3 spans 18 amino acids. This entry keeps only the CDR3 DNA: 54 bases, framed from base 1. The germline V gene sets CDR1 to SGHTA and CDR2 to FQGNSA. The sequence links TRBV7-2 to TRBJ2-4; TRBD2 agrees with 8 junctional bases. The assigned J gene may be wrong: the sequence end matches TRBJ2-7 better. The origin of this receptor is a woman aged 18-30 years in good health. Sequenced sample: blood. The nucleotide sequence reads TGTGCCAGCAGCTTAAGGTTGTCGGGAGGGGGAACATCCTACGAGCAGTACTTC. Its translation is CASSLRLSGGGTSYEQYF.